One and the same sample provided the 21 T cell receptor beta chains below, sequenced in a study of cytomegalovirus exposure and HLA in healthy donors. The PCR contained 60 Vbeta and 13 Jbeta primers. Only in-frame clones appear in the TCRdb table, and some are missing; sequencing was by immunoSEQ multiplex PCR. The sample yields 110,000 to 150,000 clones, approximately 83% seen once. Sequenced input: PBMCs. All receptors come from a woman in her thirties or forties in good health and CMV-seronegative.

This clone was detected once. The chain carries TRBV5-4 and TRBJ2-1, with 11 bases fitting TRBD2. V was pared by 2 bases and J by 8 bases, with 6 bases of the junction left unmatched. Germline CDR1 is SGHNT and CDR2 is YYREEE (reference sequence). The CDR3 sequence is 15 residues long. CDR3 loop: CASSFSGGAIDEQFF. The DNA of the CDR3 is TGTGCCAGCAGCTTTAGCGGGGGGGCCATTGATGAGCAGTTCTTC.

The chain recombines TRBV19 with TRBJ1-1; 10 bases fit TRBD1. The V gene's germline CDR1 is LNHDA and CDR2 SQIVND (reference sequence). The trim removed 0 bases at V and 1 base at J, leaving 5 bases unmatched. CDR3 length equals 17 residues. This chain's CDR3 is CASSIDGDRGGNTEAFF. Written as DNA, the CDR3 is TGTGCCAGTAGTATAGATGGGGACAGGGGAGGGAACACTGAAGCTTTCTTT.

The chain recombines TRBV28 with TRBJ2-1; the match to TRBD2 covers 13 bases. J lost 5 bases, V lost 4 bases, and 8 bases had no gene match. The CDR3 runs to 17 residues. From germline, CDR1 is MDHEN and CDR2 SYDVKM. The CDR3 is CASSSLAGGLVNNEQFF. Here the CDR3 DNA reads TGTGCCAGCAGTTCACTAGCGGGGGGGCTCGTAAACAATGAGCAGTTCTTC.

J is TRBJ2-1 and V is TRBV7-9, with TRBD2 matching over 12 bases. CDR1 and CDR2 from the germline V gene are SEHNR and FQNEAQ (reference sequence). V shed 5 bases, J shed 6 bases, and the junction held 5 bases outside the gene matches. The CDR3 contains 15 residues. Written as DNA, the CDR3 is TGTGCCAGCAGCCGTGGGACTAGCGGGCGCAATGAGCAGTTCTTC. This sequence encodes CASSRGTSGRNEQFF.

Concerning this clone itself: The junction departs from the called germline gene at one end, perhaps through a read error. V and J are TRBV7-2 and TRBJ2-2, with D tentatively TRBD2 (6 bases). The CDR3 length is 13 residues. Germline V gives CDR1 SGHTA, CDR2 FQGNSA. CDR3 in DNA: TGTGCCAGCAGCCGACCAGGGTACGGGGGGCTGTTTTTT. Translated, it gives CASSRPGYGGLFF.

The chain has TRBV7-9 and TRBJ2-5, with a tentative D call TRBD1 (6 bases). Trimming left V 3 bases short and J 2 bases short, with 13 bases between. This CDR3 spans 15 amino acids. Looked up from germline, CDR1 is SEHNR and CDR2 is FQNEAQ (reference sequence). The CDR3 DNA is TGTGCCAGCAGCTTTCAGGGGACCGCGCAAGAGACCCAGTACTTC. Its translation: CASSFQGTAQETQYF.

This clone occurred a few times. J is TRBJ1-1 and V is TRBV6-6; tentative D call: TRBD1 (6 bases). CDR3 length: 13 residues. CDR1 and CDR2 from the germline V gene are MNHNY and SVGAGI (reference sequence). Between the trimmed V and J ends, which lost 5 bases and 6 bases, there was a span of 13 bases. CDR3 in DNA: TGTGCCAGCAGTGTCGGCCAGGGGCCTGAAGCTTTCTTT. As protein: CASSVGQGPEAFF.

This clone was detected once. V gene TRBV5-1 combines with J gene TRBJ2-1; TRBD2 aligns across 12 bases. Germline assignment: CDR1 SGHRS and CDR2 YFSETQ. The CDR3 is 14 amino acids. V dropped 7 bases and J dropped 7; count of bases not matched to a gene: 6. The CDR3 here is CASQLAGGRNEQFF. The DNA of the CDR3 is TGCGCCAGCCAACTAGCGGGAGGTAGAAATGAGCAGTTCTTC.

This clone was counted once. The J gene is TRBJ1-2, the V gene TRBV30; possible D gene TRBD1, 6 bases. The CDR3 totals 15 residues. Germline V lookup: CDR1 GTSNPN, CDR2 SVGIG (reference sequence). The germline V and J ends were trimmed by 0 bases and 8 bases, with 19 bases remaining between them. This CDR3 is CAWSVRGKPTGGYTF. DNA of the CDR3: TGTGCCTGGAGTGTAAGGGGGAAACCGACAGGAGGCTACACCTTC.

This clone occurred a few times. The chain uses TRBV27 and TRBJ2-7; 7 positions agree with TRBD2. V lost 7 bases and J lost 0; bases outside the gene matches: 12. The CDR3 contains 16 residues. The germline CDR1 and CDR2 sequences are MNHEY and SMNVEV (reference sequence). This CDR3 is CASNPSGRGSSYEQYF. In DNA, the CDR3 is TGTGCCAGCAATCCCTCGGGGCGGGGGAGCTCCTACGAGCAGTACTTC.

The J gene is TRBJ1-6, the V gene TRBV28; D is unresolved. V lost 8 bases and J 9 bases, leaving 20 bases between the germline ends. The CDR3 spans 15 residues. Germline assignment: CDR1 MDHEN and CDR2 SYDVKM. CDR3 bases: TGTGCCAGCTGGGAGATGGGCCAGAAGGGTTCACCCCTCCACTTT. It translates to CASWEMGQKGSPLHF.

This chain connects TRBV2 to TRBJ2-5; TRBD1 aligns across 7 bases. The V gene end was trimmed by 2 bases and the J gene end by 5 bases; junction bases not matched to a gene: 11. The CDR3 runs 16 residues. Germline V gene lookup returns CDR1 SNHLY and CDR2 FYNNEI. The CDR3 sequence: CASSEPPDREGETQYF. The CDR3 nucleotides read TGTGCCAGCAGTGAACCCCCAGACAGGGAAGGGGAGACCCAGTACTTC.

The CDR3 DNA sequence: TGCAGCGTTGAAGCTTCGGGGGATGAGCAGTTCTTC. It encodes CSVEASGDEQFF. The chain carries TRBV29-1 and TRBJ2-1, with D possibly matching TRBD2 (6 bases). Trimming stripped 1 base from V and 8 bases from J, with 9 bases between. Germline CDR1 is SQVTM and CDR2 is ANQGSEA. This CDR3 comprises 12 residues.

The chain is built from TRBV27 and TRBJ1-2; TRBD1 agrees at 8 bases. CDR1 and CDR2 (germline): MNHEY, SMNVEV (reference sequence). The CDR3 totals 14 residues. V was clipped by 5 bases and J by 6 bases; unmatched bases: 8. Here the CDR3 reads CASSPRRRGHGYTF. CDR3 DNA: TGTGCCAGCAGTCCCCGGCGCAGGGGGCATGGCTACACCTTC.

This clone showed up just once. This chain uses TRBV14 with TRBJ1-1, with a weak D call TRBD1 (6 bases). Per germline, CDR1 SGHDN and CDR2 FVKESK. Deletions cut 3 bases from V and 3 bases from J, with 23 bases between. The CDR3 runs 18 residues. CDR3 amino acids: CASSHQPGGTWGHTEAFF. The CDR3 nucleotides are TGTGCCAGCAGCCACCAACCGGGGGGGACATGGGGGCACACTGAAGCTTTCTTT.

The rearrangement uses TRBV2 and TRBJ2-1; 9 positions match TRBD2. This CDR3 is 16 amino acids long. V was clipped by 5 bases and J by 9 bases; unmatched bases: 14. Germline-derived CDR1 and CDR2 are SNHLY and FYNNEI. CDR3 in DNA: TGTGCCAGCAGTTGGGGTAGCGGGAGCTACCGGGGTGAGCAGTTCTTC. This gives the protein CASSWGSGSYRGEQFF.

This clone was observed a handful of times. The CDR3 here is CASRVRADEKLFF. DNA for the CDR3: TGTGCCAGTAGGGTCAGGGCTGATGAAAAACTGTTTTTT. The J gene is TRBJ1-4, the V gene TRBV19, with D maybe TRBD1 (5 bases). Germline V CDR1 and CDR2: LNHDA, SQIVND (reference sequence). The CDR3 consists of 13 residues. Trimming stripped 6 bases from V and 6 bases from J, with 11 bases between.

The chain combines TRBV30 with TRBJ2-3; possible D gene TRBD2, 5 bases. CDR1 is GTSNPN, CDR2 SVGIG, per germline (reference sequence). The V end lost 1 base, the J end lost 1 base, and 9 bases lay between the germline ends. This CDR3 has 14 residues. In nucleotides, the CDR3 is TGTGCCTGGAGTGGTAGCGTCCGCACAGATACGCAGTATTTT. This translates into CAWSGSVRTDTQYF. The whole variable domain, filled in from reference TRBV30 and TRBJ2-3, reads SQTIHQWPATLVQPVGSPLSLECTVEGTSNPNLYWYRQAAGRGLQLLFYSVGIGQISSEVPQNLSASRPQDRQFILSSKKLLLSDSGFYLCAWSGSVRTDTQYFGPGTRLTVL.

This clone was detected a few times. The gene calls are TRBV27 and TRBJ1-5, with 8 bases matching TRBD1. The V gene's germline CDR1 is MNHEY and CDR2 SMNVEV (reference sequence). The CDR3 sequence is 15 residues long. Trimming took 3 bases from V and 6 from J; bases not matched to a gene: 7. CDR3 protein: CASSFQGAAGQPQHF. In nucleotides, the CDR3 is TGTGCCAGCAGTTTCCAGGGGGCCGCGGGTCAGCCCCAGCATTTT.

This chain links TRBV28 with TRBJ2-3; 15 bases fit TRBD2. Germline loops: CDR1 MDHEN, CDR2 SYDVKM. Trimming cost V 6 bases and J 8 bases; bases outside gene matches: 9. There are 16 residues in the CDR3. CDR3 nucleotide sequence: TGTGCCAGCAGCCTATTCCCGGGACTAGCGGGGGGTACGCAGTATTTT. Protein: CASSLFPGLAGGTQYF.

The CDR3 reads CASSLLASPDNEQFF. As DNA, the CDR3 is TGCGCCAGCAGCTTACTAGCGTCCCCGGACAATGAGCAGTTCTTC. This chain links TRBV5-1 with TRBJ2-1, with 7 bases that match TRBD2. The CDR3 runs to 15 residues. V lost 2 bases to trimming and J lost 5 bases; unmatched junction nucleotides: 7. Germline CDR1 is SGHRS and CDR2 is YFSETQ.